What follows is one TCR beta chain and its context. Its matching antigen is unknown. Only in-frame clones appear in the TCRdb table, and some are missing; sequencing was by immunoSEQ multiplex PCR. This sample has 55,000 to 65,000 clones, with more than 80% found just once. CD4+ T cells specific for antigen were expanded with viral peptide pools by the ViraFEST assay before sequencing. Scientists isolated CD4+ T cells after an approximately ten-day culture period ended. Neither prior SARS-CoV-2 infection nor positive nucleocapsid antibodies were present in the vaccine recipients. The sample originates from a study of vaccination effects on CD4 cells after COVID-19. Study summary: Two doses of either BNT162b2 or mRNA-1273 were given to each participant.

V lost 1 base to trimming and J lost 4 bases, with 13 bases between them. The CDR3 has 15 residues. Germline V lookup: CDR1 SGHTA, CDR2 FQGNSA. Sequenced here: CD4+ T cells from PBMCs cultured with HCoV-229E spike peptides, sampled before COVID-19 vaccination. The V and J genes are TRBV7-2 and TRBJ1-2; no firm D call. The source is a human donor who received a COVID-19 vaccine. CDR3 bases: TGTGCCAGCAGCTTAGGAGAGGACTCCCCCTATGGCTACACCTTC. Residues: CASSLGEDSPYGYTF.